Sequencing of this TCR beta chain was carried out in a study of T-cell reconstitution after alpha-beta-depleted transplantation in children (dated by TCRdb to 2016 to 2018). About the full investigation: Using TCR repertoire profiling, the study quantitatively followed how T-cell immune reconstitution unfolded in children after TCRalphabeta/CD19-depleted allogeneic hematopoietic cell transplantation. Here is what the overall study found, with its caveats: About two months after transplant, the apparently early recovery of alphabetaT-cell counts reportedly depended on just several hundred clones that had expanded rapidly and came from non-depleted graft cells. In some patients, the high TCRbeta diversity seen at day 60 was put down to recipient T cells and intrathymic progenitors that had survived conditioning. Hyperexpanded clone frequencies declined over subsequent months; after one year, T-cell counts and TCRbeta diversity were mostly attributed to newly produced T cells.

Reading from cysteine to phenylalanine, the CDR3 counts 13 amino acids. Only CDR3 DNA is held: 39 bases, read in frame from base 1. Trimming leaves V shorter by 6 bases and J shorter by 0 bases, with the junction holding 5 bases beyond the gene matches. The germline V gene (reference sequence) specifies DFQATT as CDR1 and SNEGSKA as CDR2. Libraries were made using PCR. Data came from an Illumina HiSeq 2500. Molecular barcoding was employed in the preparation of TCR libraries, with unique molecular identifiers being used to normalize TCRbeta repertoire quantification. TCRdb cleaned the public reads at Q25 with fastp, built clones with MiXCR and kept in-frame beta chains. Each entry is one CDR3 protein sequence, shown with its most common DNA and genes. Here the sample has approximately 230,000 distinct CDR3 sequences; roughly a quarter occur a single time. The ten largest make up about 5% of the sample.

Explained via the paper, the treatment or condition label denotes: allogeneic hematopoietic cell transplantation with graft depleted of TCRalphabeta T cells and CD19 B cells. The children who served as transplant recipients had been given grafts of TCRalphabeta/CD19-depleted allogeneic hematopoietic cells. This clonotype turned up a few times. Its antigen is not yet known. No qualities accompany the bases; no much larger clone lies one base away. The sample in question was PBMCs, mostly from graft donor cells, obtained 360 days after TCRalphabeta/CD19-depleted stem cell transplant. The chain couples TRBV20-1 to TRBJ2-7; TRBD2 fits 7 bases in the junction. This clonotype was obtained from a female patient between 2 and 10 years old who had a stem cell transplant for congenital amegakaryocytic thrombocytopenia, so the T cells may come from the graft donor. The DNA sequence follows: TGCAGTGCACGCAGCGGGATCTCCTACGAGCAGTACTTC. Translation gives CSARSGISYEQYF.